Following are 9 T cell receptor beta chains from one sample sequenced in a study of OX40 agonist ivuxolimab in advanced cancers. Clones were read by immunoSEQ multiplex PCR, and TCRdb kept only the in-frame ones, dropping some. The data hold 50,000 to 65,000 clones, with 80% to 95% observed a single time. Sequencing was performed on CD4+ or CD8+ T cells sorted from blood, taken in a trial of the OX40 agonist ivuxolimab. The receptors shown here come from an adult with an advanced solid tumor such as melanoma, head and neck, liver or kidney cancer.

This chain joins TRBV16 and TRBJ2-7; TRBD2 agrees at 9 bases. The germline gives CDR1 KGHSY, CDR2 FQNENV. The V and J ends lost 4 bases and 6 bases, in that order; junction bases with no gene match: 10. CDR3 length equals 15 residues. The CDR3 nucleotides read TGTGCCAGCAGCCTCGGAGGCGGGGGGGTAGGCGAGCAGTACTTC. Amino acid sequence: CASSLGGGGVGEQYF.

The chain uses TRBV28 and TRBJ2-5; tentative D call: TRBD1 (6 bases). CDR3 size: 16 residues. Germline loops: CDR1 MDHEN, CDR2 SYDVKM. V was cut by 1 base and J by 4 bases, with 16 bases left in between. The CDR3 loop is CASSLSLRGWLETQYF. The CDR3 DNA reads TGTGCCAGCAGTTTATCGCTCAGGGGTTGGCTAGAGACCCAGTACTTC.

The CDR3 coding sequence is TGCAGTGCTAGCCACAATGAGCAGTTCTTC. Translation: CSASHNEQFF. The chain employs TRBV20-1 and TRBJ2-1; D gene ambiguous. Trimming took off 3 bases at V and 5 bases at J, with 2 bases between the two ends. This CDR3 is 10 amino acids long. Germline CDR1 reads DFQATT; CDR2 reads SNEGSKA (reference sequence).

This clone was recorded once. This rearrangement joins TRBV11-3 to TRBJ2-5; no clear D. This CDR3 spans 15 amino acids. CDR1 and CDR2 (germline): SGHNT, YENEEA. V was trimmed by 2 bases and J by 2 bases, leaving 12 bases between them. CDR3 sequence (DNA): TGTGCCAGCAGCTTATACCAGCGTGAACAAGAGACCCAGTACTTC. Residues: CASSLYQREQETQYF.

The chain combines TRBV4-2 with TRBJ2-7; TRBD1 matches at 10 bases. Germline CDR1 is LGHNA and CDR2 is YNFKEQ. J lost 5 bases, V lost 0 bases, and 4 bases had no gene match. The CDR3 runs 15 residues. The CDR3 region is CASSQDLDRGDEQYF. The DNA for the CDR3 is TGTGCCAGCAGCCAAGATTTGGACAGGGGGGACGAGCAGTACTTC.

V is TRBV6-5 and J is TRBJ1-2; maybe TRBD1 (5 bases). Per the germline V gene, CDR1 is MNHEY and CDR2 is SVGAGI. The CDR3 is 13 residues long. Trimming stripped 8 bases from V and 7 bases from J, with 17 bases between. The CDR3 DNA is TGTGCCAGCCGCGTTTCGCAAGGGGCTGGCTACACCTTC. Its translation is CASRVSQGAGYTF.

V and J are TRBV28 and TRBJ2-5, with D perhaps assigned TRBD1 or TRBD2 (5 bases each). The CDR3 runs to 13 residues. The germline gives CDR1 MDHEN, CDR2 SYDVKM. V was shortened by 3 bases and J by 3 bases, with 8 bases between the two germline ends. Written as DNA, the CDR3 is TGTGCCAGCAGTTTCATGGGGGAAGAGACCCAGTACTTC. It translates to CASSFMGEETQYF.

This chain connects TRBV4-1 to TRBJ2-3, with 8 bases matching TRBD2. CDR3 size: 15 residues. The germline gives CDR1 MGHRA, CDR2 YSYEKL. With 2 bases clipped from V and 4 bases from J, the junction kept 5 bases outside the gene matches. The CDR3 nucleotides are TGCGCCAGCAGCCAACTCGGACTAGCCCCAGATACGCAGTATTTT. It is translated as CASSQLGLAPDTQYF.

The CDR3 DNA reads as TGTGCCAGCAGTGCCACAGGGTTGGATGAGCAGTTCTTC. It encodes CASSATGLDEQFF. The chain has TRBV6-5 and TRBJ2-1, with D tentatively TRBD1 (6 bases). Trimming cost V 5 bases and J 8 bases, with 13 bases left between them. CDR1 MNHEY and CDR2 SVGAGI come from the germline V gene. The CDR3 runs to 13 residues.